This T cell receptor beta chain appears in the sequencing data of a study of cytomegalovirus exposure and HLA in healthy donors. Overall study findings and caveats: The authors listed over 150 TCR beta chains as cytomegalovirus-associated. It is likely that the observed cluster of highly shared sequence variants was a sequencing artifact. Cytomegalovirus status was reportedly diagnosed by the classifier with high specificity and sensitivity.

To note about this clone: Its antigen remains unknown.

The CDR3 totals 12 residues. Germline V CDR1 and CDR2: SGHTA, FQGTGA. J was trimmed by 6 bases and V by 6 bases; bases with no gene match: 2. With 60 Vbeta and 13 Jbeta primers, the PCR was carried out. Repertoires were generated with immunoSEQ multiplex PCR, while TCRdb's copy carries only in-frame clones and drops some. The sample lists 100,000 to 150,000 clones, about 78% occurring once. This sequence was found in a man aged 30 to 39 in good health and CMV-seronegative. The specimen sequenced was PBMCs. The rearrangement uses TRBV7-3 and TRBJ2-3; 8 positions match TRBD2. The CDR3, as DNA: TGTGCCAGCAGTTCGGGGGGGGATACGCAGTATTTT. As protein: CASSSGGDTQYF.